This T cell receptor (beta chain) was found in a study of shared clonotypes between healthy human individuals. General observations from the study: In contrast to clonotypes shared by all four donors, non-shared clonotypes had lower generation probabilities.

About this clone itself: Its antigen is currently unknown.

The V and J ends lost 2 bases and 6 bases respectively, with 17 bases between them. The CDR3 is 15 amino acids. Germline V gives CDR1 MNHEY, CDR2 SMNVEV (reference sequence). The table came from immunoSEQ multiplex PCR; TCRdb's copy has only in-frame clones and leaves some out. Of approximately 530,000 clones in the sample, about 96% were seen once. The sample taken for sequencing was naive CD4+ T cells sorted from blood. As for subset: CD45RA+ positively selected. The gene calls are TRBV27 and TRBJ2-7; the D gene is possibly TRBD2 (7 bases). The sequence came from a woman younger than 45 in good health. Written as DNA, the CDR3 is TGTGCCAGCAGTTTACTCGGCGGGGGAGGGGGCGAGCAGTACTTC. Translation: CASSLLGGGGGEQYF.